These T cell receptor beta chains were read from a single sample in a study of T-cell reconstitution after alpha-beta-depleted transplantation in children. A single record per CDR3 protein comes from TCRdb applying MiXCR to the PCR reads. The data contain more than 500,000 distinct CDR3 sequences, over 9.5% of them singletons. Sequenced here: PBMCs, mostly from graft donor cells, sampled 180 days after TCRalphabeta/CD19-depleted stem cell transplant. The receptor set was obtained from a female patient between 2 and 15 years old who had a stem cell transplant for aplastic anemia, so the T cells may come from the graft donor. The CDR3 runs from the conserved cysteine through the conserved F or W. The order of the fields is D gene, J gene, clone size, V gene, CDR3 protein, CDR3 DNA. A D gene is named only where the DNA matches it firmly. Only part of the rows carry a size: once, few, many, or a class if the clone is expanded.

d_gene: TRBD2
j_gene: TRBJ2-5
abundance: .
v_gene: TRBV2
CDR3aa: CASSPLTSGGETQYF
CDR3nt: TGTGCCAGCAGCCCGCTGACTAGCGGGGGCGAGACCCAGTACTTC

d_gene: TRBD2
j_gene: TRBJ2-1
abundance: many
v_gene: TRBV28
CDR3aa: CASSLPGTSGRSEQFF
CDR3nt: TGTGCCAGCAGTTTACCGGGTACTAGCGGGAGGAGTGAGCAGTTCTTC

d_gene: .
j_gene: TRBJ1-1
abundance: few
v_gene: TRBV5-1
CDR3aa: CASSLAGPQFMNTEAFF
CDR3nt: TGCGCCAGCAGCTTGGCGGGACCGCAATTCATGAACACTGAAGCTTTCTTT

d_gene: .
j_gene: TRBJ2-1
abundance: few
v_gene: TRBV10-3
CDR3aa: CAISERTALNEQFF
CDR3nt: TGTGCCATCAGTGAGCGAACAGCCCTCAATGAGCAGTTCTTC

d_gene: TRBD1
j_gene: TRBJ2-5
abundance: .
v_gene: TRBV7-7
CDR3aa: CASSPRPPGQGGETQYF
CDR3nt: TGTGCCAGCAGCCCCAGGCCCCCGGGACAGGGGGGGGAGACCCAGTACTTC

d_gene: TRBD1
j_gene: TRBJ2-7
abundance: .
v_gene: TRBV29-1
CDR3aa: CSVEEGQDYEQYF
CDR3nt: TGCAGCGTTGAAGAGGGACAGGACTACGAGCAGTACTTC

d_gene: .
j_gene: TRBJ2-5
abundance: many
v_gene: TRBV5-1
CDR3aa: CASKETSETQYF
CDR3nt: TGCGCCAGCAAGGAGACCTCGGAGACCCAGTACTTC

d_gene: .
j_gene: TRBJ1-2
abundance: many
v_gene: TRBV20-1
CDR3aa: CSARDLAGHGYTF
CDR3nt: TGCAGTGCTAGAGATTTGGCAGGTCATGGCTACACCTTC

d_gene: .
j_gene: TRBJ2-7
abundance: .
v_gene: TRBV5-5
CDR3aa: CASSASTYEQYF
CDR3nt: TGTGCCAGCAGCGCGTCAACCTACGAGCAGTACTTC

d_gene: .
j_gene: TRBJ2-6
abundance: many
v_gene: TRBV5-1
CDR3aa: CASSLGHHSGANVLTF
CDR3nt: TGCGCCAGCAGCTTGGGACACCACTCTGGGGCCAACGTCCTGACTTTC

d_gene: .
j_gene: TRBJ1-5
abundance: many
v_gene: TRBV5-1
CDR3aa: CASSVGVNQPQHF
CDR3nt: TGCGCCAGCAGCGTCGGGGTGAATCAGCCCCAGCATTTT

d_gene: TRBD2
j_gene: TRBJ2-1
abundance: few
v_gene: TRBV6-2/TRBV6-3
CDR3aa: CASSYGTRRNEQFF
CDR3nt: TGTGCCAGCAGTTACGGGACTAGGCGTAATGAGCAGTTCTTC

d_gene: TRBD1
j_gene: TRBJ2-3
abundance: many
v_gene: TRBV4-3
CDR3aa: CASSRGQGTDTQYF
CDR3nt: TGCGCCAGCAGCCGTGGACAGGGAACAGATACGCAGTATTTT

d_gene: TRBD2
j_gene: TRBJ2-5
abundance: .
v_gene: TRBV6-5
CDR3aa: CASSYSWAGDQYF
CDR3nt: TGTGCCAGCAGTTACTCATGGGCGGGAGACCAGTACTTC

d_gene: .
j_gene: TRBJ2-1
abundance: .
v_gene: TRBV9
CDR3aa: CASSVLGLPRSVPYNEQFF
CDR3nt: TGTGCCAGCAGCGTATTGGGATTGCCGCGATCAGTACCGTACAATGAGCAGTTCTTC

d_gene: .
j_gene: TRBJ2-3
abundance: .
v_gene: TRBV28
CDR3aa: CASSLQGHTDTQYF
CDR3nt: TGTGCCAGCAGTTTACAGGGGCACACAGATACGCAGTATTTT

d_gene: TRBD1
j_gene: TRBJ2-2
abundance: many
v_gene: TRBV28
CDR3aa: CASRQTGGATNTGELFF
CDR3nt: TGTGCCAGCAGACAAACAGGGGGCGCGACGAACACCGGGGAGCTGTTTTTT

d_gene: TRBD1
j_gene: TRBJ1-1
abundance: .
v_gene: TRBV6-2/TRBV6-3
CDR3aa: CASSFRDRGILNTEAFF
CDR3nt: TGTGCCAGCAGTTTCCGGGACAGGGGGATATTGAACACTGAAGCTTTCTTT

d_gene: .
j_gene: TRBJ1-4
abundance: few
v_gene: TRBV30
CDR3aa: CAWSLFGTAAEKLFF
CDR3nt: TGTGCCTGGAGTCTCTTTGGAACAGCCGCTGAAAAACTGTTTTTT

d_gene: .
j_gene: TRBJ2-1
abundance: few
v_gene: TRBV7-2
CDR3aa: CASSYGLLVEQFF
CDR3nt: TGTGCCAGCAGCTATGGACTTTTGGTGGAGCAGTTCTTC

d_gene: TRBD2
j_gene: TRBJ2-7
abundance: few
v_gene: TRBV20-1
CDR3aa: CSANAELAYGEQYF
CDR3nt: TGCAGTGCTAACGCGGAACTAGCGTACGGGGAGCAGTACTTC

d_gene: .
j_gene: TRBJ2-1
abundance: few
v_gene: TRBV7-2
CDR3aa: CASSLAAGTSYEQFF
CDR3nt: TGTGCCAGCAGCTTAGCTGCCGGGACTTCCTATGAGCAGTTCTTC

d_gene: .
j_gene: TRBJ2-5
abundance: many
v_gene: TRBV5-1
CDR3aa: CASSFSGTQETQYF
CDR3nt: TGCGCCAGCAGCTTCTCCGGGACACAAGAGACCCAGTACTTC

d_gene: .
j_gene: TRBJ2-7
abundance: .
v_gene: TRBV21-1
CDR3aa: CVKVSATYHYEQYF
CDR3nt: TGTGTAAAAGTTAGTGCCACCTACCACTACGAGCAGTACTTC

d_gene: .
j_gene: TRBJ1-2
abundance: .
v_gene: TRBV7-2
CDR3aa: CASSSPNYGYTF
CDR3nt: TGTGCCAGCAGCTCCCCGAACTATGGCTACACCTTC

d_gene: TRBD2
j_gene: TRBJ2-2
abundance: few
v_gene: TRBV25-1
CDR3aa: CASSAASGLTGELFF
CDR3nt: TGTGCCAGCAGTGCCGCTAGCGGACTCACCGGGGAGCTGTTTTTT

d_gene: .
j_gene: TRBJ1-1
abundance: .
v_gene: TRBV7-9
CDR3aa: CASSFYTGLNTEAFF
CDR3nt: TGTGCCAGCAGCTTTTATACAGGCTTGAACACTGAAGCTTTCTTT

d_gene: .
j_gene: TRBJ1-3
abundance: .
v_gene: TRBV15
CDR3aa: CATSRGLGASGNTIYF
CDR3nt: TGTGCCACCAGCAGAGGTTTAGGGGCATCTGGAAACACCATATATTTT

d_gene: .
j_gene: TRBJ2-2
abundance: .
v_gene: TRBV18
CDR3aa: CASSPLADSGELFF
CDR3nt: TGTGCCAGCTCACCTTTGGCAGATTCCGGGGAGCTGTTTTTT

d_gene: .
j_gene: TRBJ1-1
abundance: few
v_gene: TRBV29-1
CDR3aa: CSVEMTENTEAFF
CDR3nt: TGCAGCGTTGAAATGACAGAGAACACTGAAGCTTTCTTT

d_gene: TRBD2
j_gene: TRBJ2-7
abundance: .
v_gene: TRBV12-3/TRBV12-4
CDR3aa: CASSPFRTSGSGGEQYF
CDR3nt: TGTGCCAGCAGTCCTTTTCGAACTAGCGGGAGCGGTGGTGAGCAGTACTTC

d_gene: TRBD1
j_gene: TRBJ1-2
abundance: many
v_gene: TRBV20-1
CDR3aa: CSARGTGGPTRYGYTF
CDR3nt: TGCAGTGCTAGAGGGACAGGGGGCCCCACGCGGTATGGCTACACCTTC

d_gene: .
j_gene: TRBJ2-1
abundance: many
v_gene: TRBV4-1
CDR3aa: CASSQGPEDEQFF
CDR3nt: TGCGCCAGCAGCCAAGGACCGGAGGATGAGCAGTTCTTC

d_gene: .
j_gene: TRBJ2-2
abundance: .
v_gene: TRBV20-1
CDR3aa: CSARDLGTGELFF
CDR3nt: TGCAGTGCTAGAGATCTAGGCACCGGGGAGCTGTTTTTT

d_gene: TRBD1
j_gene: TRBJ1-2
abundance: .
v_gene: TRBV9
CDR3aa: CASSDRDRGYGYTF
CDR3nt: TGTGCCAGCAGCGACCGGGACAGAGGCTATGGCTACACCTTC

d_gene: .
j_gene: TRBJ2-1
abundance: .
v_gene: TRBV11-2
CDR3aa: CASSWGFNEQFF
CDR3nt: TGTGCCAGCAGCTGGGGTTTTAATGAGCAGTTCTTC

d_gene: .
j_gene: TRBJ2-3
abundance: many
v_gene: TRBV5-1
CDR3aa: CASSYTDTQYF
CDR3nt: TGTGCCAGCAGCTACACAGATACGCAGTATTTT

d_gene: TRBD2
j_gene: TRBJ2-1
abundance: few
v_gene: TRBV20-1
CDR3aa: CSARGTSGRASGEQFF
CDR3nt: TGCAGTGCTAGGGGGACTAGCGGGAGGGCCAGCGGGGAGCAGTTCTTC

d_gene: .
j_gene: TRBJ2-1
abundance: few
v_gene: TRBV5-1
CDR3aa: CASSLEGPAYVTEQFF
CDR3nt: TGCGCCAGCAGCTTGGAGGGACCCGCGTATGTAACTGAGCAGTTCTTC

d_gene: .
j_gene: TRBJ1-5
abundance: few
v_gene: TRBV6-1
CDR3aa: CASSDGGGNWQPQHF
CDR3nt: TGTGCCAGCAGTGATGGAGGGGGGAACTGGCAGCCCCAGCATTTT

d_gene: .
j_gene: TRBJ2-1
abundance: few
v_gene: TRBV20-1
CDR3aa: CSAKAGQVREQFF
CDR3nt: TGCAGTGCCAAAGCGGGACAGGTCCGGGAGCAGTTCTTC

d_gene: TRBD1
j_gene: TRBJ2-3
abundance: few
v_gene: TRBV6-2/TRBV6-3
CDR3aa: CASTEQGATDTQYF
CDR3nt: TGTGCCAGCACTGAACAGGGGGCGACCGATACGCAGTATTTT

d_gene: TRBD1
j_gene: TRBJ1-3
abundance: .
v_gene: TRBV3-1
CDR3aa: CASSRQTGPGNTIYF
CDR3nt: TGTGCCAGCAGCCGACAGACAGGGCCTGGAAACACCATATATTTT

d_gene: .
j_gene: TRBJ1-3
abundance: .
v_gene: TRBV11-2
CDR3aa: CASSLISSYTIYF
CDR3nt: TGTGCCAGCAGCTTAATCTCCAGTTACACCATATATTTT

d_gene: TRBD2
j_gene: TRBJ2-7
abundance: few
v_gene: TRBV15
CDR3aa: CATSSRTSGSYEQYF
CDR3nt: TGTGCCACCAGCAGCAGGACTAGCGGCTCCTACGAGCAGTACTTC

d_gene: TRBD2
j_gene: TRBJ2-1
abundance: .
v_gene: TRBV20-1
CDR3aa: CSARAPSGGADEQFF
CDR3nt: TGCAGTGCTAGAGCCCCAAGCGGGGGGGCCGATGAGCAGTTCTTC

d_gene: .
j_gene: TRBJ1-1
abundance: .
v_gene: TRBV6-5
CDR3aa: CASSYSSGAEAFF
CDR3nt: TGTGCCAGCAGTTACTCGTCAGGGGCTGAAGCTTTCTTT

d_gene: TRBD2
j_gene: TRBJ2-7
abundance: few
v_gene: TRBV6-5
CDR3aa: CASSLAGGMDEQYF
CDR3nt: TGTGCCAGCAGTTTAGCGGGAGGAATGGACGAGCAGTACTTC

d_gene: .
j_gene: TRBJ2-1
abundance: many
v_gene: TRBV20-1
CDR3aa: CSARLHEQFF
CDR3nt: TGCAGTGCTAGACTCCATGAGCAGTTCTTC

d_gene: .
j_gene: TRBJ2-2
abundance: few
v_gene: TRBV5-1
CDR3aa: CASSLAGHPNTGELFF
CDR3nt: TGCGCCAGCAGCTTGGCCGGACATCCGAACACCGGGGAGCTGTTTTTT

d_gene: .
j_gene: TRBJ2-1
abundance: many
v_gene: TRBV5-1
CDR3aa: CASSLGYENNEQFF
CDR3nt: TGCGCCAGCAGCTTGGGGTACGAAAACAATGAGCAGTTCTTC

d_gene: .
j_gene: TRBJ2-1
abundance: .
v_gene: TRBV10-2
CDR3aa: CASSEGFGAPDNEQFF
CDR3nt: TGCGCCAGCAGTGAGGGATTTGGAGCGCCCGACAATGAGCAGTTCTTC

d_gene: TRBD1
j_gene: TRBJ2-7
abundance: many
v_gene: TRBV7-8
CDR3aa: CASSLDSIGQGGEQYF
CDR3nt: TGTGCCAGCAGCTTAGATAGCATCGGACAGGGGGGCGAGCAGTACTTC

d_gene: .
j_gene: TRBJ1-4
abundance: few
v_gene: TRBV20-1
CDR3aa: CSARTGSFSANEKLFF
CDR3nt: TGCAGTGCTAGAACCGGGTCGTTCAGTGCTAATGAAAAACTGTTTTTT

d_gene: .
j_gene: TRBJ2-1
abundance: .
v_gene: TRBV4-2
CDR3aa: CASSRRTERQFF
CDR3nt: TGTGCCAGCAGCCGTCGGACGGAGAGGCAGTTCTTC

d_gene: TRBD1
j_gene: TRBJ2-4
abundance: few
v_gene: TRBV5-6
CDR3aa: CASSLVDRGVDIQYF
CDR3nt: TGTGCCAGCAGCTTGGTGGACAGGGGAGTGGACATTCAGTACTTC

d_gene: .
j_gene: TRBJ2-1
abundance: .
v_gene: TRBV4-3
CDR3aa: CASSQEGDPDEQFF
CDR3nt: TGCGCCAGCAGCCAAGAGGGGGATCCGGATGAGCAGTTCTTC

d_gene: TRBD1
j_gene: TRBJ1-1
abundance: few
v_gene: TRBV11-2
CDR3aa: CASSLWFLTGADTEAFF
CDR3nt: TGTGCCAGCAGCTTATGGTTCTTGACAGGGGCCGACACTGAAGCTTTCTTT

d_gene: .
j_gene: TRBJ2-5
abundance: few
v_gene: TRBV7-9
CDR3aa: CASRSPTAPETQYF
CDR3nt: TGTGCCAGCAGATCACCGACGGCTCCAGAGACCCAGTACTTC

d_gene: .
j_gene: TRBJ2-4
abundance: .
v_gene: TRBV28
CDR3aa: CASRHEGGRGENIQYF
CDR3nt: TGTGCCAGCAGACACGAGGGGGGGAGGGGGGAAAACATTCAGTACTTC